This is a list of T cell receptor beta chains from one sample in a study of TIL therapy for anti-PD-1-resistant metastatic lung cancer. Repertoires were generated with immunoSEQ multiplex PCR, while TCRdb's copy carries only in-frame clones and drops some. The profile shows tens of thousands of clones, around 87% of them singletons. The sample here was blood, taken at baseline. The receptor source for this set is a person between 30 and 80 years old with non-small cell lung cancer. The CDR3 runs from the conserved cysteine through the conserved F or W. A D gene is named only where the DNA matches it firmly. Not all rows give a size; the values are once, few, many and, for expanded clones, a class.

j_call	d_call	v_call	clone_size	cdr3_aa	cdr3_nt
TRBJ2-7	TRBD1	TRBV6-6	once	CASSSGQGLGEQYF	TGTGCCAGCAGCTCCGGACAGGGTTTGGGAGAGCAGTACTTC
TRBJ2-2	-	TRBV10-3	-	CAISESFQGSTGELFF	TGTGCCATCAGTGAGTCGTTCCAGGGGAGCACCGGGGAGCTGTTTTTT
TRBJ2-7	TRBD2	TRBV5-1	-	CASSLFPGLEEEQYF	TGCGCCAGCAGCTTGTTCCCGGGACTAGAGGAGGAGCAGTACTTC
TRBJ1-3	-	TRBV12-3/TRBV12-4	-	CASSLYSRNTIYF	TGTGCCAGCAGTTTATACAGCCGGAACACCATATATTTT
TRBJ2-2	-	TRBV5-1	-	CASRSTPQEDGELFF	TGCGCCAGCAGGTCGACTCCTCAGGAGGACGGGGAGCTGTTTTTT
TRBJ2-7	-	TRBV4-1	-	CASSQDSFGLSYEQYF	TGCGCCAGCAGCCAAGACTCCTTTGGACTATCCTACGAGCAGTACTTC
TRBJ2-7	-	TRBV6-1	-	CASSEWAEQYF	TGTGCCAGCAGTGAATGGGCCGAGCAGTACTTC
TRBJ1-1	-	TRBV5-6	-	CASSLHLDILGAFF	TGTGCCAGCAGCTTGCATCTCGACATCCTGGGGGCTTTCTTT
TRBJ2-1	-	TRBV19	-	CASSIGLNNEQFF	TGTGCCAGTAGTATAGGCTTGAACAATGAGCAGTTCTTC
TRBJ2-7	TRBD2	TRBV14	-	CASSQLAGAYEQYF	TGTGCCAGCAGCCAATTGGCGGGAGCCTACGAGCAGTACTTC
TRBJ2-7	-	TRBV3-1/TRBV3-2	-	CASSQEGANGEQYF	TGTGCCAGCAGCCAAGAGGGAGCGAACGGCGAGCAGTACTTC
TRBJ2-2	TRBD1	TRBV25-1	once	CASSDRPPGQGTGELFF	TGTGCCAGCAGTGACCGACCGCCGGGACAGGGAACCGGGGAGCTGTTTTTT